The next 20 T cell receptor beta chains were all read from a single sample in a study of CD8+ T cells in alopecia areata (dated by TCRdb to 2016 to 2019). The time point label, as the study defines it: less than five weeks on oral tofacitinib. The meaning of the sample's treatment or condition label: oral pan-JAK inhibitor, 5-10 mg twice daily. The library was made by the immunoSEQ multiplex PCR assay. To provide template for TCR sequencing, every sample had RNA extracted and reverse transcribed into cDNA. TCRdb mirrors the immuneACCESS table, restricted to in-frame sequences. Some clones are absent from its copies; in checked studies, under half trace to an unresolved V gene, and the reason for the others is unknown. This sample comprises more than 85,000 clones, roughly two thirds of them detected only once. The ten largest make up roughly a sixth of the sample. The source was CD8+ T cells sorted from blood, collected at week 4, from a patient treated with tofacitinib. All receptors come from a human donor with alopecia areata.

The chain is built from TRBV9 and TRBJ2-5; TRBD2 agrees at 15 bases. The CDR3 has 18 residues. CDR1 is SGDLS and CDR2 is YYNGEE in the germline V gene. V lost 4 bases to trimming and J lost 4 bases; unmatched junction nucleotides: 11. The CDR3 sequence is CASSLGLAGGPSSETQYF. The DNA of the CDR3 is TGTGCCAGCAGCCTTGGACTAGCGGGAGGGCCCTCTTCAGAGACCCAGTACTTC.

The chain links TRBV4-3 to TRBJ2-1, with D maybe TRBD2 (6 bases). Trimming shortened V by 1 base and J by 7 bases, and 8 bases separated the two germline ends. The germline V gene has CDR1 LGHNA and CDR2 YSLEER. CDR3 length equals 13 residues. CDR3 amino acids: CASSQVSGNEQFF. DNA of the CDR3: TGCGCCAGCAGCCAAGTAAGCGGGAATGAGCAGTTCTTC.

The rearrangement joins TRBV4-3 to TRBJ2-7; D unresolved. Trimming stripped 0 bases from V and 0 bases from J, with 6 bases between. Germline CDR1 reads LGHNA; CDR2 reads YSLEER. The CDR3 is 14 residues long. The CDR3 coding sequence is TGCGCCAGCAGCCAAGATAGGTTCTCCTACGAGCAGTACTTC. This translates into CASSQDRFSYEQYF.

In the case of this clone: A far larger clone is off by one base, so a read error is likely. Given the absence of the conserved phenylalanine or tryptophan at the CDR3 end, a read error is likely. The chain carries TRBV6-4 and TRBJ1-5; D gene unclear. The CDR3 totals 14 residues. The V end lost 8 bases, the J end lost 7 bases, and 18 bases lay between the germline ends. Germline lookup yields CDR1 MRHNA and CDR2 SNTAGT. CDR3 DNA: TGTGCCAGCGGGAGCGGGCCTTCAGAACAGCCCCAGCATTGT. It yields the protein CASGSGPSEQPQHC.

This clone was observed a handful of times. V and J are TRBV14 and TRBJ2-7; a possible D gene is TRBD1 (6 bases). The ends were cut back, 5 bases at V and 2 bases at J, with 13 bases in the middle. This CDR3 is built from 14 residues. Germline CDR1 reads SGHDN; CDR2 reads FVKESK. CDR3 loop: CASSAWTDTYEQYF. The CDR3 DNA sequence: TGTGCCAGCAGCGCATGGACAGATACCTACGAGCAGTACTTC.

This clone was seen more than once but under ten times. V gene TRBV7-9 combines with J gene TRBJ1-5, with no clear D. This CDR3 contains 12 residues. The germline V gene has CDR1 SEHNR and CDR2 FQNEAQ (reference sequence). V lost 3 bases and J 6 bases, leaving 6 bases between the germline ends. CDR3 nucleotides: TGTGCCAGCAGCTTCGGTGGTCAGCCCCAGCATTTT. Translation gives CASSFGGQPQHF.

The chain employs TRBV14 and TRBJ2-7, with D tentatively TRBD1 (6 bases). Deletions cut 1 base from V and 6 bases from J, with 19 bases between. Germline assignment: CDR1 SGHDN and CDR2 FVKESK. This CDR3 is built from 16 residues. The CDR3 nucleotides read TGTGCCAGCAGCCAAGGGGAAACATATTCAGGGGCCGAGCAGTACTTC. Protein: CASSQGETYSGAEQYF.

The V gene is TRBV6-4, the J gene TRBJ1-5; D is possibly TRBD1 (6 bases). The CDR3 spans 14 residues. Germline V gene lookup returns CDR1 MRHNA and CDR2 SNTAGT. V was shortened by 3 bases and J by 6 bases, with 12 bases between the two germline ends. The CDR3 loop reads CASSEGAMGQPQHF. CDR3 in DNA: TGTGCCAGCAGTGAGGGGGCGATGGGTCAGCCCCAGCATTTT.

The CDR3 is CSVGQDNYGYTF. For the CDR3, the DNA is TGCAGCGTTGGGCAGGATAACTATGGCTACACCTTC. This chain uses TRBV29-1 with TRBJ1-2; the D is unclear. V gave up 4 bases and J gave up 1 base, with 7 bases separating them. Germline CDR1 SQVTM, CDR2 ANQGSEA. This CDR3 region has 12 residues.

Here the CDR3 reads CASSLSMWIGQGAATNEKLFF. DNA of the CDR3: TGTGCCAGCAGTTTATCAATGTGGATCGGACAGGGGGCGGCAACTAATGAAAAACTGTTTTTT. The chain uses TRBV27 and TRBJ1-4; TRBD1 matches at 11 bases. Per the germline V gene, CDR1 is MNHEY and CDR2 is SMNVEV (reference sequence). V was pared by 0 bases and J by 0 bases, with 12 bases of the junction left unmatched. The CDR3 has 21 residues.

The chain is built from TRBV30 and TRBJ1-1; D gene ambiguous. Germline CDR1 is GTSNPN and CDR2 is SVGIG (reference sequence). V shed 3 bases and J shed 5 bases, with 16 bases lying between them. The CDR3 runs 14 residues. The CDR3 loop is CAWSPPRVLTEAFF. CDR3 nucleotide sequence: TGTGCCTGGAGCCCACCCCGGGTGTTAACTGAAGCTTTCTTT.

This clone has a handful of counts. In nucleotides, the CDR3 is TGTGCCAGCAGTTTTTCCGGACTAGCCGCACAGGGAGATACGCAGTATTTT. Protein sequence: CASSFSGLAAQGDTQYF. The chain uses TRBV27 and TRBJ2-3; TRBD2 matches 8 bases. J was trimmed by 5 bases and V by 3 bases; bases with no gene match: 13. CDR1 and CDR2 (germline): MNHEY, SMNVEV (reference sequence). This CDR3 has 17 residues.

The chain has TRBV14 and TRBJ2-5; D is perhaps TRBD2 (6 bases). Germline V lookup: CDR1 SGHDN, CDR2 FVKESK. V lost 3 bases and J lost 14, with 19 bases in between. The CDR3 covers 13 residues. CDR3 residues: CASSHDVSGPEYF. CDR3 DNA sequence: TGTGCCAGCAGCCACGACGTCAGCGGGCCTGAATACTTC.

V is TRBV19 and J is TRBJ2-7; 8 bases agree with TRBD2. CDR1 and CDR2 (germline): LNHDA, SQIVND (reference sequence). This CDR3 comprises 13 residues. The J segment lost 4 bases and the V segment lost 8 bases, leaving 7 bases of the junction unmatched. The CDR3 region is CASGSGSGYEQYF. The CDR3 bases are TGTGCCAGTGGGAGCGGGAGTGGATACGAGCAGTACTTC.

The chain is built from TRBV29-1 and TRBJ2-1, with 7 bases lining up with TRBD2. The CDR3 consists of 18 residues. With V trimmed by 1 base and J by 0 bases, 12 bases remained unmatched. Per the germline V gene, CDR1 is SQVTM and CDR2 is ANQGSEA. The CDR3 bases are TGCAGCGTTGAAGGTCTAGCGGAGGCTCAAAGCTCCTACAATGAGCAGTTCTTC. Encoded protein: CSVEGLAEAQSSYNEQFF.

The chain joins TRBV4-1 to TRBJ2-2; D may correspond to TRBD1 or TRBD2 (6 bases each). This CDR3 region has 15 residues. Trimming pared 7 bases from V and 8 bases from J, leaving 20 bases between. Per germline, CDR1 MGHRA and CDR2 YSYEKL. In DNA, the CDR3 is TGCGCCAGCAACCCGAGGGGGGCAGGGACTGGGGAGCTGTTTTTT. It specifies CASNPRGAGTGELFF.

This clone was seen a few times. This rearrangement joins TRBV10-3 to TRBJ1-5; D is unresolved. Trimming shortened V by 2 bases and J by 11 bases, and 13 bases separated the two germline ends. Germline CDR1 is ENHRY and CDR2 is SYGVKD. The CDR3 has 13 amino acids. The CDR3 is CAISEPNGVTQHF. The CDR3 DNA sequence: TGTGCCATCAGTGAGCCCAACGGCGTGACCCAGCATTTT.

This clone is a singleton in its sample. This chain connects TRBV6-1 to TRBJ2-5; D not resolved. V lost 2 bases and J lost 7, with 17 bases in between. Germline V gene lookup returns CDR1 MNHNS and CDR2 SASEGT. The CDR3 loop spans 15 amino acids. CDR3 in amino acids: CASSELRKQFVTQYF. DNA of the CDR3: TGTGCCAGCAGTGAACTGCGGAAGCAGTTTGTGACCCAGTACTTC.

V usage is TRBV5-1 and J usage is TRBJ2-7, with D uncertain. The CDR3 has 13 amino acids. Germline V lookup: CDR1 SGHRS, CDR2 YFSETQ. V shed 3 bases and J shed 3 bases, with 10 bases lying between them. CDR3 region: CASSYLDGYEQYF. The CDR3 nucleotides read TGCGCCAGCAGCTATTTAGACGGCTACGAGCAGTACTTC.

The chain combines TRBV10-3 with TRBJ2-7; D assignment may be TRBD1 or TRBD2 (5 bases each). Germline V gene data show CDR1 as ENHRY and CDR2 as SYGVKD. This CDR3 comprises 13 residues. Trimming left V 2 bases short and J 3 bases short, with 8 bases between. CDR3 bases: TGTGCCATCAGTGAGGGGGGTAACTACGAGCAGTACTTC. It yields the protein CAISEGGNYEQYF.